Detailed here is one T cell receptor (beta chain). Trimming took 3 bases from V and 2 from J, leaving 10 bases between them. Per the germline V gene, CDR1 is MNHEY and CDR2 is SMNVEV (reference sequence). The length of the CDR3 is 15 residues. The data are from a study of shared T cell receptors in the human thymus. Assay: immunoSEQ multiplex PCR; the TCRdb copy retains only in-frame clones and omits some. The data contain 640,000 or so clones, around 87% of them singletons. The sample also formed part of further work on human thymus T cells. From that report: Finnish infants who were healthy and having corrective surgery for congenital heart defects made up the donors.

Sequenced sample: thymocytes. The receptor's source is a boy in the first two years of life with a congenital heart defect. V is TRBV27 and J is TRBJ2-2; D might be TRBD2 (6 bases). The CDR3: CASSLSGVNTGELFF. CDR3 DNA: TGTGCCAGCAGTTTGTCGGGGGTTAACACCGGGGAGCTGTTTTTT.